The 4 T cell receptor beta chains listed next were all sequenced from one sample in a study of cytomegalovirus exposure and HLA in healthy donors. PCR employed 60 Vbeta and 13 Jbeta primers. Assay: immunoSEQ multiplex PCR; the TCRdb copy retains only in-frame clones and omits some. The sample consists of 100,000 or so clones, around 80% of them appearing once. The sequenced material came from PBMCs. All receptors derive from a man under 40 in good health and CMV-seropositive.

The chain couples TRBV6-5 to TRBJ2-5; D gene uncertain. The V gene lost 0 bases and the J gene lost 0 bases, with 5 bases spanning the gap. The CDR3 has 14 amino acids. CDR1 MNHEY and CDR2 SVGAGI come from the germline V gene. This CDR3 is CASSYSQYQETQYF. CDR3 bases: TGTGCCAGCAGTTACTCCCAGTACCAAGAGACCCAGTACTTC.

This clone came up a few times. V gene TRBV28 combines with J gene TRBJ1-1, with D tentatively TRBD1 (6 bases). From germline, CDR1 is MDHEN and CDR2 SYDVKM. V lost 6 bases, J lost 4 bases, and 15 bases lay in between. The CDR3 length is 14 residues. CDR3 residues: CASSLESGATEAFF. CDR3 bases: TGTGCCAGCAGCCTTGAGTCAGGGGCCACTGAAGCTTTCTTT.

This chain connects TRBV28 to TRBJ1-5; D is possibly TRBD1 (6 bases). CDR1 is MDHEN and CDR2 is SYDVKM in the germline V gene. With 3 bases removed from V and 4 bases from J, the gap between germline ends came to 13 bases. The CDR3 covers 15 residues. Here the CDR3 DNA reads TGTGCCAGCAGTTTGGCGGGGGGCGGGAATCAGCCCCAGCATTTT. It is translated as CASSLAGGGNQPQHF.

The chain uses TRBV28 and TRBJ2-3; unclear D gene. Germline V lookup: CDR1 MDHEN, CDR2 SYDVKM. V was pared by 3 bases and J by 4 bases, with 11 bases between. The CDR3 sequence is 14 residues long. In nucleotides, the CDR3 is TGTGCCAGCAGTTTGGTGCTAGACCCAGATACGCAGTATTTT. Encoded protein: CASSLVLDPDTQYF.